The rows below give T cell receptor beta chains drawn from one sample of a study of blood T cells in healthy people across ages. TCRdb recomputed calls from the 5' RACE reads with MiXCR, one row per CDR3 protein. Here the sample spans more than 1.4 million distinct CDR3 sequences, approximately 38% being singletons. Sequencing input: blood. The receptor source for this set is a woman younger than 35 in good health. CDR3s leave out the opening cysteine and the closing phenylalanine or tryptophan.

ASSREGPSGSPLH,TRBJ1-6,TRBV6-5
AGSFGRRFYGYT,TRBJ1-2,TRBV12-3/TRBV12-4
ASSLTTGGGTYEQY,TRBJ2-7,TRBV7-2
ASSRTGPTGELF,TRBJ2-2,TRBV7-9
ASSQGASLSYEQY,TRBJ2-7,TRBV14
ASSLKDSFSYEQY,-,TRBV5-6
SVEYLGRTGAYEQY,TRBJ2-7,TRBV29-1
SARGDSLT,TRBJ1-2,TRBV20-1
ASRPTSSGISPTGANVLT,TRBJ2-6,TRBV12-3/TRBV12-4
ASSTAAQANTEAF,TRBJ1-1,TRBV19
AGSLEQGGSYGYT,TRBJ1-2,TRBV7-3
ASRPGPRNQPQH,TRBJ1-5,TRBV12-3/TRBV12-4
ASSLSVTASTDTQY,TRBJ2-3,TRBV7-9
ASTHSGGSNTEAF,TRBJ1-1,TRBV19
AGSQDRVRPQH,TRBJ1-5,TRBV4-1
SADSGYGYT,TRBJ1-2,TRBV29-1
ASSRGLLAKNIQY,TRBJ2-4,TRBV4-1
ASSQVRTVRSYEQY,TRBJ2-7,TRBV4-1
ASSTLDRGVNQPQH,TRBJ1-5,TRBV28
SARGSSDQY,TRBJ2-5,TRBV20-1
ASGLTGIQETQY,TRBJ2-5,TRBV12-5
ASTAGLNGYT,TRBJ1-2,TRBV12-3/TRBV12-4
TSSLYSDTQY,TRBJ2-3,TRBV7-2
ASSTAPEKLF,TRBJ1-4,TRBV12-3/TRBV12-4
ASSLGLAGVLTYNEQF,TRBJ2-1,TRBV4-1
ASSLAGLARSGEQY,TRBJ2-7,TRBV7-2
ASSFLLAGNTDTQY,TRBJ2-3,TRBV5-1
ASSGDRVGSTDTQY,TRBJ2-3,TRBV12-3/TRBV12-4
AAFDGQAYGYT,TRBJ1-2,TRBV6-5
AISREVAGVPYEQY,TRBJ2-7,TRBV10-3
ASSLVASLTDTQY,TRBJ2-3,TRBV5-1
ASGFPDRPTYEQY,TRBJ2-7,TRBV12-5
SARPWGEQF,TRBJ2-1,TRBV20-1
ASSLGGSGLVVVEQY,-,TRBV13
SAELGTSPKF,TRBJ2-1,TRBV29-1
AISESWDSLDYT,TRBJ1-2,TRBV10-3
ASSQGARTDAGQPQH,TRBJ1-5,TRBV4-1
APNRGPYEQY,TRBJ2-7,TRBV24-1
ASSPILAGVPNEQF,TRBJ2-1,TRBV7-9
ASSSQTSSTDTQY,TRBJ2-3,TRBV12-3/TRBV12-4
ASSQADWGIYEQY,TRBJ2-7,TRBV12-3/TRBV12-4